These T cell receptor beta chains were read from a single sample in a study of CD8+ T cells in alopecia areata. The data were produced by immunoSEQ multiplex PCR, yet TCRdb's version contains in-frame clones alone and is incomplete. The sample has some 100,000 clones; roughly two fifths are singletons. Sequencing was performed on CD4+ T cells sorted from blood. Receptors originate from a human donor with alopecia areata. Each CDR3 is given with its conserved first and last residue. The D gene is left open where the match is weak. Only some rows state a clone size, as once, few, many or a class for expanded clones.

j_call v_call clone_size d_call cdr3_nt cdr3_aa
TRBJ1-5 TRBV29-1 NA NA TGCAGCGTTTCTCAGGCAGGGGATCAGCCCCAGCATTTT CSVSQAGDQPQHF
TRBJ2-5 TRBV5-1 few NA TGCGCCAGCAGCTCAGGGACCAACCAAGAGACCCAGTACTTC CASSSGTNQETQYF
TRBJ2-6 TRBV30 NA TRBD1 TGTGCCTGGACCATCCCCGGAGGAAGGGGGCCGGGGGCCAACGTCCTGACTTTC CAWTIPGGRGPGANVLTF
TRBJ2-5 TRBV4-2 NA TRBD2 TGTGCCAGCAGCTCCCAGACTAGCGGGCTCCAAGAGACCCAGTACTTC CASSSQTSGLQETQYF
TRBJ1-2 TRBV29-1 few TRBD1 TGCAGCGGGGGACAGGGGAATGGCTACACCTTC CSGGQGNGYTF
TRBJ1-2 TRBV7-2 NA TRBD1 TGTGCCAGCAGTCCCGGCAGGGGGGGCTATGGCTACACCTTC CASSPGRGGYGYTF
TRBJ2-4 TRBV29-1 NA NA TGCAGCGTAGCGCCAGTACTAGCCAAAAACATTCAGTACTTC CSVAPVLAKNIQYF
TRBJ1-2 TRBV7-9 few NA TGTGCCAGCAGCTGGGTACAGAGAAGGGAATATGGCTACACCTTC CASSWVQRREYGYTF
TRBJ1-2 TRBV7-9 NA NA TGTGCCAGCAGCTTAGAAGTCGGGGGGCAAGGCGGCTACACCTTC CASSLEVGGQGGYTF
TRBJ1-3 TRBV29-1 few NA TGCAGCGTTGACAAGGGGAACGGAAACACCATATATTTT CSVDKGNGNTIYF
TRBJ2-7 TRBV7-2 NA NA TGTGCCAGCAGCCCACCGAAAAACTACGAGCAGTACTTC CASSPPKNYEQYF
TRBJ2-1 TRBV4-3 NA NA TGCGCCAGCAGCCAACAAGTTGACCGCTCCTACAATGAGCAGTTCTTC CASSQQVDRSYNEQFF
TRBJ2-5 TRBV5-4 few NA TGTGCCAGCAGCAAGACAGAACAAGAGACCCAGTACTTC CASSKTEQETQYF
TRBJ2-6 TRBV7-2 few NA TGTGCCAGCAGCTTGGGAGGCTCTGGGGCCAACGTCCTGACTTTC CASSLGGSGANVLTF
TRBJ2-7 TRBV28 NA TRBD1 TGTGCCAGCAGTCTACGACAGGGGGCATACGAGCAGTACTTC CASSLRQGAYEQYF
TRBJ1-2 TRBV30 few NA TGTGCCTGGAGTGTAAGCGATGTGAGGGGAGCGGTCTATGGCTACACCTTC CAWSVSDVRGAVYGYTF
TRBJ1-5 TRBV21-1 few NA TGTGCCAGCAATGTACAGGGGGCGGGCAATCAGCCCCAGCATTTT CASNVQGAGNQPQHF
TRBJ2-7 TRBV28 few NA TGTGCCAGCACCCTGAACTACGAGCAGTACTTC CASTLNYEQYF
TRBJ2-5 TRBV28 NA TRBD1 TGTGCCAGCAGTCCCGGACAGGGAAGGCAGACCCAGTACTTC CASSPGQGRQTQYF
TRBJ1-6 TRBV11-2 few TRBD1 TGTGCCAGCAGCTCTTGGACAGGCCTTGGTTCACCCCTCCACTTT CASSSWTGLGSPLHF
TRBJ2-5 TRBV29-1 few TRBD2 TGCAGCGTCGCCGGGGGGGGAGAGACCCAGTACTTC CSVAGGGETQYF
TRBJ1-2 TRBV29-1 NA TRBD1 TGCAGCGTTGAAGATTGGGGACAGGGGATGGGGTTGAAGGGCTACACCTTC CSVEDWGQGMGLKGYTF
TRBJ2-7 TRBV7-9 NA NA TGTGCCAGCAGCTTAGGCAGTCCCGACCCCTTCACCTACGAGCAGTACTTC CASSLGSPDPFTYEQYF
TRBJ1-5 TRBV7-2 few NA TGTGCCAGCAGCAGACAGGGCAATCAGCCCCAGCATTTT CASSRQGNQPQHF
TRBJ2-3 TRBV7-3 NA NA TGTGCCAGCAGCGCCTCCGGGACACTCAGCACAGATACGCAGTATTTT CASSASGTLSTDTQYF
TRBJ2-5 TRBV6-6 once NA TGTGCCAGCGGGTGGACCCAGTACTTC CASGWTQYF
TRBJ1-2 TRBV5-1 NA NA TGCGCCAGCAGCTTCGGGGGCGAGCTCTATGGCTACACCTTC CASSFGGELYGYTF
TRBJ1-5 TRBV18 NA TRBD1 TGTGCCAGTCGGACAGGGGAAAATCAGCCCCAGCATTTT CASRTGENQPQHF
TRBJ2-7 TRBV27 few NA TGTGCCAGCAGTCCGTCCCCGGAGGGCTCCTACGAGCAGTACTTC CASSPSPEGSYEQYF
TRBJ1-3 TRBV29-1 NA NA TGCAGCGTTATGGAGAACTCTGGAAACACCATATATTTT CSVMENSGNTIYF
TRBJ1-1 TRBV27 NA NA TGTGCCAGCAGTTACGGGACATCTACTGAAGCTTTCTTT CASSYGTSTEAFF
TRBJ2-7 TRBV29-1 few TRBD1 TGCAGCGTCGGGGGACAGGGAGAGAGCGAGCAGTACTTC CSVGGQGESEQYF
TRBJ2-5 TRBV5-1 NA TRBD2 TGCGCCAGCAGCTTAGGTGGACTAGCGGGGACATTGCAAGAGACCCAGTACTTC CASSLGGLAGTLQETQYF
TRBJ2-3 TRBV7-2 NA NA TGTGCCAGCAGCGATCGGGGCAGCACAGATACGCAGTATTTT CASSDRGSTDTQYF
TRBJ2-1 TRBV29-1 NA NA TGCAGCGTTGGGGACCCTCTTTACAATGAGCAGTTCTTC CSVGDPLYNEQFF
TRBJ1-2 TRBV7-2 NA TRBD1 TGTGCCAGCAGCTTGGACAGGGGCTATGGCTACACCTTC CASSLDRGYGYTF
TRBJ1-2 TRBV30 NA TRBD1 TGTGCCTGGAGGAGAAGGGACAGGATTGAAGGCTACACCTTC CAWRRRDRIEGYTF
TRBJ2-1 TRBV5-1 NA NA TGCGCCAGCAGCTTGTATAGGGGGGCTTACAATGAGCAGTTCTTC CASSLYRGAYNEQFF
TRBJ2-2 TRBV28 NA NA TGTGCCAGCAGGGACAGCAATGAGCACACCGGGGAGCTGTTTTTT CASRDSNEHTGELFF
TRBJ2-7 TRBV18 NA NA TGTGCCAGCTCACCGACGGCTAGCTCCTACGAGCAGTACTTC CASSPTASSYEQYF
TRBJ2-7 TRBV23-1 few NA TGCGCCAGCAGTGCTGCGTCGAACAGCAACGAGCAGTACTTC CASSAASNSNEQYF
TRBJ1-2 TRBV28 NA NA TGTGCCAGCAGTTTATATCTCGGCCGGAGCTACACCTTC CASSLYLGRSYTF
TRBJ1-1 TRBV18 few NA TGTGCCAGCTCACCACCCGGCGGTGGTGGCACTGAAGCTTTCTTT CASSPPGGGGTEAFF
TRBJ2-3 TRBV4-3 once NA TGCGCCAGCAGCCAAGATTCGCGGAACACAGATACGCAGTATTTT CASSQDSRNTDTQYF
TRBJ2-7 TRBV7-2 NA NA TGTGCCAGCAGCACCACACAGAGCTCCTACGAGCAGTACTTC CASSTTQSSYEQYF
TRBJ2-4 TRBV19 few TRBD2 TGTGCCAGTAGTTTTGCGACTAGCGGAAACATTCAGTACTTC CASSFATSGNIQYF
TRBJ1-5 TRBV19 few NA TGTGCCAGTAGGAGAATCCTAAATCAGCCCCAGCATTTT CASRRILNQPQHF
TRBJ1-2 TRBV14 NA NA TGTGCCAGCAGCCAAGAACACTTGAATGGCTACACCTTC CASSQEHLNGYTF